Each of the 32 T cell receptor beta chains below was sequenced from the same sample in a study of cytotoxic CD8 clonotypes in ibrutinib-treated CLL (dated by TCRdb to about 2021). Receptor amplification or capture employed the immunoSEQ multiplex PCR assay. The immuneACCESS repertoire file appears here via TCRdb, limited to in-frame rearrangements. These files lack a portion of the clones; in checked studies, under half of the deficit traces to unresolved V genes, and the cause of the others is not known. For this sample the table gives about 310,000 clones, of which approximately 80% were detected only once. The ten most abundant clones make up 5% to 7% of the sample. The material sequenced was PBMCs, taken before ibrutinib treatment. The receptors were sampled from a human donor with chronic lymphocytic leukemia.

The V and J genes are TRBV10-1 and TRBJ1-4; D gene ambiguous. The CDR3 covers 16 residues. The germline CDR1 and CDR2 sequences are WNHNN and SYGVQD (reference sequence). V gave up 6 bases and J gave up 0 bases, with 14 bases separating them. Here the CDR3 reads CASSPQESATNEKLFF. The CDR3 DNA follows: TGCGCCAGCAGCCCCCAAGAGTCTGCAACTAATGAAAAACTGTTTTTT.

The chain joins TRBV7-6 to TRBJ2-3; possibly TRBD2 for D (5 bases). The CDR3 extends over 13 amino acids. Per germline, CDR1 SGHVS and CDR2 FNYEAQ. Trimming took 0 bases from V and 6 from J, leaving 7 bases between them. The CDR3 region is CASSLARADTQYF. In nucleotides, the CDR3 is TGTGCCAGCAGCTTAGCGCGGGCCGATACGCAGTATTTT.

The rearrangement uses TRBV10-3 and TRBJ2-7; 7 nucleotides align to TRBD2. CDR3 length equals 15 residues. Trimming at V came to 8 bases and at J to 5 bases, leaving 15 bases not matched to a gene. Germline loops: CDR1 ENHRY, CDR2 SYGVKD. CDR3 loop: CAISPEERDVDEQYF. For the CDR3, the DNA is TGTGCCATCTCGCCCGAGGAGCGGGACGTCGACGAGCAGTACTTC.

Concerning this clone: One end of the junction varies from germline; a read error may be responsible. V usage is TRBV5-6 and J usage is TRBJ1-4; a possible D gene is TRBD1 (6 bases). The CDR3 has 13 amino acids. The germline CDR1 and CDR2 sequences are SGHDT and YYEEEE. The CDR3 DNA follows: TGTGCCAGCAGCTTGGGCCCCTCGGCAGGGGAGATTTTT. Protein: CASSLGPSAGEIF.

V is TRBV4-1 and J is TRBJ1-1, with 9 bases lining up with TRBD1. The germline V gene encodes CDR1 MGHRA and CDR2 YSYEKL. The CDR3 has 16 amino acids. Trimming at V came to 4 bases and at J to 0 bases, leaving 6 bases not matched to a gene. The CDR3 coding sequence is TGCGCCAGCAGCCTCGGACAGGGGATTCTGAACACTGAAGCTTTCTTT. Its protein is CASSLGQGILNTEAFF.

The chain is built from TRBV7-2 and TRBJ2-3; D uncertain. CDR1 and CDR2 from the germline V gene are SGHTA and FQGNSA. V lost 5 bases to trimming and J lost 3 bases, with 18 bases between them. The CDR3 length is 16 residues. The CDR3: CASSRAVAGLTDTQYF. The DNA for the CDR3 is TGTGCCAGCAGCCGCGCTGTGGCCGGGCTTACAGATACGCAGTATTTT.

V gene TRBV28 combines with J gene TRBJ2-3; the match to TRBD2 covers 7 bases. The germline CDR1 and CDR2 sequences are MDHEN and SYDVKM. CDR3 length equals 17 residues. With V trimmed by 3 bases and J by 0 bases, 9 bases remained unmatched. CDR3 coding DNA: TGTGCCAGCAGTTTCGTATCGGCTAGCGGTAGCACAGATACGCAGTATTTT. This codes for CASSFVSASGSTDTQYF.

CDR3 amino acids: CASSLTLGPGANVLTF. DNA for the CDR3: TGTGCCAGCAGCTTAACGTTAGGTCCTGGGGCCAACGTCCTGACTTTC. The chain joins TRBV7-2 to TRBJ2-6; D remains unclear. Trimming removed 2 bases at V and 2 bases at J, with 10 bases between. The V gene's germline CDR1 is SGHTA and CDR2 FQGNSA. The CDR3 consists of 16 residues.

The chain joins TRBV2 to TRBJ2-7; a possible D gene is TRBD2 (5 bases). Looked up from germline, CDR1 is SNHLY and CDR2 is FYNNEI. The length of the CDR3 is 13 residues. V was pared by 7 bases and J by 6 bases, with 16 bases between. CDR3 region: CASNSRQEAEQYF. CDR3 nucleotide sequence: TGTGCCAGCAACAGCAGGCAGGAGGCCGAGCAGTACTTC.

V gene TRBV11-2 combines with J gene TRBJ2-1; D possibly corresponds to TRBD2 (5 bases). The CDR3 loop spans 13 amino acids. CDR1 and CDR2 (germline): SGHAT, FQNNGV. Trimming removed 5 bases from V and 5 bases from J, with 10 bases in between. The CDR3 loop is CASSLYGDNEQFF. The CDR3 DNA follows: TGTGCCAGCAGCCTGTACGGGGACAATGAGCAGTTCTTC.

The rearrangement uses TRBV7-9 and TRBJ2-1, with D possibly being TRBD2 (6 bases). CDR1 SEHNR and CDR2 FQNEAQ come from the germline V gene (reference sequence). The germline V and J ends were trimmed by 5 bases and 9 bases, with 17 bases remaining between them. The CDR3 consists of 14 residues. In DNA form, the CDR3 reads TGTGCCAGCAGCCCTAGTGGCGGGAATGGTGAGCAGTTCTTC. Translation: CASSPSGGNGEQFF.

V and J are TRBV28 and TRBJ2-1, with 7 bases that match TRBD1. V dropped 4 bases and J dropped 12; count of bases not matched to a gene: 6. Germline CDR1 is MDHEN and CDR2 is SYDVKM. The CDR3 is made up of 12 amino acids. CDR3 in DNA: TGTGCCAGCAGTTCACAGGGGTTCGCGCAGTTCTTC. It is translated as CASSSQGFAQFF.

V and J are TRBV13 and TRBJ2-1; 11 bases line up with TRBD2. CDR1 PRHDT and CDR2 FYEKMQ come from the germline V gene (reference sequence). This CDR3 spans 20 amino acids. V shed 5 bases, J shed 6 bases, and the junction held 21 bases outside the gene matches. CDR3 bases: TGTGCCAGCAGCCGTGGCCCACTAGCGGGAGTTGGTGGGAACACCAATGAGCAGTTCTTC. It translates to CASSRGPLAGVGGNTNEQFF.

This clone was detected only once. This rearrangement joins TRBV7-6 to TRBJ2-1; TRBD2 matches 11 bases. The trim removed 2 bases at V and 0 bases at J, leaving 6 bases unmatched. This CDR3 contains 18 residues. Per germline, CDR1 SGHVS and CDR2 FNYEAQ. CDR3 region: CASSLLETSGASYNEQFF. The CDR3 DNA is TGTGCCAGCAGCTTATTGGAGACTAGCGGGGCCTCCTACAATGAGCAGTTCTTC.

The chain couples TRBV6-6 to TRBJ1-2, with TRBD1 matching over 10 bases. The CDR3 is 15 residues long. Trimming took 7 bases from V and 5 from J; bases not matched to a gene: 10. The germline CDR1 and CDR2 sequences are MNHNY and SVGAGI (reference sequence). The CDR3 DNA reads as TGTGCCAGCATTGACCCGGGACAGGGGCTGTATGGCTACACCTTC. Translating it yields CASIDPGQGLYGYTF.

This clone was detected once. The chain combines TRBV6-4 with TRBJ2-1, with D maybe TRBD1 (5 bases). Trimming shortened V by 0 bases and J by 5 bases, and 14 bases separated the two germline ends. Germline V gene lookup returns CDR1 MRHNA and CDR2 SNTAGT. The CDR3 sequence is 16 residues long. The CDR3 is CASSDSGRTINNEQFF. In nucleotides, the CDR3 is TGTGCCAGCAGTGACTCGGGGCGCACGATCAACAATGAGCAGTTCTTC.

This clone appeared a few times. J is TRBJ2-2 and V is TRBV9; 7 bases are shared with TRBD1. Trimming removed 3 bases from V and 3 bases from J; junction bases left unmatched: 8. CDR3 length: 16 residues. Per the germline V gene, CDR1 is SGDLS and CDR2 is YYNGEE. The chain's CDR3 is CASSAYTGVDTGELFF. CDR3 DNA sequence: TGTGCCAGCAGCGCTTATACAGGGGTAGACACCGGGGAGCTGTTTTTT.

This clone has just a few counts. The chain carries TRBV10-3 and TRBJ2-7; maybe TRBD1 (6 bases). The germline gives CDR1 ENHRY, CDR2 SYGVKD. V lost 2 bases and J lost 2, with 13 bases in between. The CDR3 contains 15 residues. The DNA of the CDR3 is TGTGCCATCAGTGAGAGTGGACAGATGCCCTACGAGCAGTACTTC. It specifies CAISESGQMPYEQYF.

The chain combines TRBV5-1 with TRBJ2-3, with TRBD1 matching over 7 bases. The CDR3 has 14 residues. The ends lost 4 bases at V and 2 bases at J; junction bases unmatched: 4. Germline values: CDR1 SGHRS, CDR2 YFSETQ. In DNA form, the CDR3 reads TGCGCCAGCAGCCCGCAGGGGGACACAGATACGCAGTATTTT. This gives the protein CASSPQGDTDTQYF.

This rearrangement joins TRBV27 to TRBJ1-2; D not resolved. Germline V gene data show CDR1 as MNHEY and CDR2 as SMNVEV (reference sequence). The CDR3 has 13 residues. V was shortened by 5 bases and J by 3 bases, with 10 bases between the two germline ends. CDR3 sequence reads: CASSQEAHYGYTF. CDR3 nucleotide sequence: TGTGCCAGCAGTCAAGAAGCGCACTATGGCTACACCTTC.

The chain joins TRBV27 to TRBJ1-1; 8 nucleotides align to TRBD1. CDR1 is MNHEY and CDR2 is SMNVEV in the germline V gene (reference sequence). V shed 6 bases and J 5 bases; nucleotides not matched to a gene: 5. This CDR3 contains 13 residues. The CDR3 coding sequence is TGTGCCAGCAGCAGGGGGCTTGGGACTGAAGCTTTCTTT. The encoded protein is CASSRGLGTEAFF.

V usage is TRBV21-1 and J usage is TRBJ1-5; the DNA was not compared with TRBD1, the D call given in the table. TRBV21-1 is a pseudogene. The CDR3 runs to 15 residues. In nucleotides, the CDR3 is TGTGCCAGCAGCATACGGGACAGACCCAATCAGCCCCAGCATTTT. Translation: CASSIRDRPNQPQHF.

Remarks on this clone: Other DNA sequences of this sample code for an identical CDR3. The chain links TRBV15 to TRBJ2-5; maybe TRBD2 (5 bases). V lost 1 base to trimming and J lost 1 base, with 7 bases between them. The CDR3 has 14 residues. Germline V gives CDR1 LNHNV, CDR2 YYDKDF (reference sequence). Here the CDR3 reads CATSRGGGQETQYF. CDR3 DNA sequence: TGTGCCACCAGCAGAGGTGGAGGCCAAGAGACCCAGTACTTC.

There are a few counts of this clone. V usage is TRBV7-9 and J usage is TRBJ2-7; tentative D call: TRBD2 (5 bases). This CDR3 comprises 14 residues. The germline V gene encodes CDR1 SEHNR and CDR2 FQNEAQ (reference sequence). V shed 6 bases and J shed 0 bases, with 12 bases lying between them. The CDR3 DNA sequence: TGTGCCAGCAGGACGAGCGGAAACTCCTACGAGCAGTACTTC. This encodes CASRTSGNSYEQYF.

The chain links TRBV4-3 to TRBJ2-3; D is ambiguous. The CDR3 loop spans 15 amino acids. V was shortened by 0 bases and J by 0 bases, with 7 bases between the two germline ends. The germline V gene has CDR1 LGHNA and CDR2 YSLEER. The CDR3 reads CASSQDFVSTDTQYF. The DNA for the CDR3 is TGCGCCAGCAGCCAAGACTTCGTTAGCACAGATACGCAGTATTTT.

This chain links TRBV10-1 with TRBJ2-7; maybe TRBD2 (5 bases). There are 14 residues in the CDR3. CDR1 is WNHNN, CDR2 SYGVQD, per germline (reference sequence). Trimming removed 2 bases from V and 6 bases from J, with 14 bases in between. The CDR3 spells CASSERLEGSEQYF. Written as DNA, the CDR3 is TGCGCCAGCAGTGAGAGACTTGAGGGATCCGAGCAGTACTTC.

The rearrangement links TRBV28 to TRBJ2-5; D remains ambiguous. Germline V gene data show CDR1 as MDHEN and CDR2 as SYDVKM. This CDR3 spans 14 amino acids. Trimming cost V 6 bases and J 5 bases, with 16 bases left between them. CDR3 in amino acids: CASSPPLTRETQYF. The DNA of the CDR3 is TGTGCCAGCAGCCCACCTCTAACCCGTGAGACCCAGTACTTC.

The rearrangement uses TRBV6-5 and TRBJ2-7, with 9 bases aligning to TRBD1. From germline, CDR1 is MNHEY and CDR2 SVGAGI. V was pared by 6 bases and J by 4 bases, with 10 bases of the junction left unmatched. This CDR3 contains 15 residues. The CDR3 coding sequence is TGTGCCAGCAGGGGCCCGGGACAGGGACGGTACGAGCAGTACTTC. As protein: CASRGPGQGRYEQYF.

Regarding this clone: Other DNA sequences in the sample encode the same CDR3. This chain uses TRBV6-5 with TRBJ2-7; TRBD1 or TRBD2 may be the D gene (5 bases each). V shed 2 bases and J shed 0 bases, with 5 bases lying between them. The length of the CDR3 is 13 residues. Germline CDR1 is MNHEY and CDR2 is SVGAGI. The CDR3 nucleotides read TGTGCCAGCAGTTACGGGGGCTCCTACGAGCAGTACTTC. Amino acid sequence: CASSYGGSYEQYF.

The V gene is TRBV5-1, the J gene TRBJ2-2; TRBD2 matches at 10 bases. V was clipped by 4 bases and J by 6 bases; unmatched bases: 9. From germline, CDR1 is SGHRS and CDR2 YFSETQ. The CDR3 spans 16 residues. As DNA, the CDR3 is TGCGCCAGCAGCACCCCTAGCGGGAGTTTGTCCGGGGAGCTGTTTTTT. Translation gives CASSTPSGSLSGELFF.

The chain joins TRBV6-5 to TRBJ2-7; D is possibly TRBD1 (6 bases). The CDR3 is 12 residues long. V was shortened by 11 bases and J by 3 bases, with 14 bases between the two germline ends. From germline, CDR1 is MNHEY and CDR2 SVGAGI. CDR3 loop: CAVQKQGYEQYF. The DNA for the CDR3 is TGTGCCGTACAGAAACAGGGCTACGAGCAGTACTTC.

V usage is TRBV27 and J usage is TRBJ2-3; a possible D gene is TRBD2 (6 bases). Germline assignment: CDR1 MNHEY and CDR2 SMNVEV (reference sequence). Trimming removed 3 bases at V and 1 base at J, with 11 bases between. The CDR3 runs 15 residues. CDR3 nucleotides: TGTGCCAGCAGTTTTTCGTCTAGCGGCACAGATACGCAGTATTTT. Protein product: CASSFSSSGTDTQYF.